One and the same sample provided the 27 T cell receptor beta chains below, sequenced in a study of OX40 agonist ivuxolimab in advanced cancers. Data came from immunoSEQ multiplex PCR; TCRdb stores just in-frame clones and leaves some out. Of tens of thousands of clones in the sample, around 90% are singletons; the top ten hold about 7%. The source was CD4+ or CD8+ T cells sorted from blood, collected in a trial of the OX40 agonist ivuxolimab. The receptors were gathered from an adult with an advanced solid tumor such as melanoma, head and neck, liver or kidney cancer.

In this sample, this clone turned up once. The chain carries TRBV18 and TRBJ2-1; 7 bases fit TRBD2. Germline V gene lookup returns CDR1 KGHSH and CDR2 LQKENI. V lost 8 bases to trimming and J lost 8 bases; unmatched junction nucleotides: 15. The CDR3 is 15 amino acids. CDR3 coding DNA: TGTGCCAGCCAATTGGAGGCGGGAGTAGTATATGAGCAGTTCTTC. Its protein is CASQLEAGVVYEQFF.

J is TRBJ2-7 and V is TRBV10-1; D is uncertain. The CDR3 has 10 residues. Germline V CDR1 and CDR2: WNHNN, SYGVQD (reference sequence). V lost 8 bases, J lost 4 bases, and 6 bases lay in between. CDR3 nucleotide sequence: TGCGCCAGCTATGGTTACGAGCAGTACTTC. Its translation: CASYGYEQYF.

This chain connects TRBV7-9 to TRBJ1-1; D not certain. Trimming shortened V by 5 bases and J by 0 bases, and 4 bases separated the two germline ends. This CDR3 has 12 amino acids. Germline lookup yields CDR1 SEHNR and CDR2 FQNEAQ (reference sequence). The CDR3 DNA is TGTGCCAGCAGCCCCTTGAACACTGAAGCTTTCTTT. Amino acid sequence: CASSPLNTEAFF.

The V gene is TRBV7-9, the J gene TRBJ2-5; D unresolved. There are 13 residues in the CDR3. Per the germline V gene, CDR1 is SEHNR and CDR2 is FQNEAQ (reference sequence). V shed 6 bases and J shed 4 bases, with 12 bases lying between them. The CDR3 bases are TGTGCCAGCAGTTCAGACTTGTTAGAGACCCAGTACTTC. Amino acid sequence: CASSSDLLETQYF.

V usage is TRBV9 and J usage is TRBJ2-7; the D gene is possibly TRBD2 (5 bases). Germline lookup yields CDR1 SGDLS and CDR2 YYNGEE. V was pared by 10 bases and J by 6 bases, with 14 bases between. The CDR3 contains 11 residues. CDR3 sequence: CASGVSGEQYF. CDR3 in DNA: TGTGCCTCCGGGGTGAGCGGCGAGCAGTACTTC.

The chain links TRBV5-6 to TRBJ1-1; possibly TRBD1 for D (5 bases). In germline, CDR1 is SGHDT, CDR2 YYEEEE. Trimming shortened V by 3 bases and J by 4 bases, and 10 bases separated the two germline ends. The CDR3 sequence is 13 residues long. CDR3 protein: CASSWGQGTEAFF. The CDR3 region has the DNA TGTGCCAGCAGCTGGGGCCAGGGCACTGAAGCTTTCTTT.

V usage is TRBV6-5 and J usage is TRBJ1-1; TRBD1 might be the D (6 bases). V was trimmed by 5 bases and J by 3 bases, leaving 10 bases between them. The CDR3 length is 13 residues. The V gene's germline CDR1 is MNHEY and CDR2 SVGAGI. In nucleotides, the CDR3 is TGTGCCAGCAGTCGTCAGGGGTACACTGAAGCTTTCTTT. It specifies CASSRQGYTEAFF.

The J gene is TRBJ2-7, the V gene TRBV19; 9 bases match TRBD2. CDR3 length: 15 amino acids. The V gene end was trimmed by 4 bases and the J gene end by 3 bases; junction bases not matched to a gene: 7. CDR1 is LNHDA and CDR2 is SQIVND in the germline V gene (reference sequence). The DNA of the CDR3 is TGTGCCAGTAGTACCCTAGCGGGAATTTACTACGAGCAGTACTTC. Protein product: CASSTLAGIYYEQYF.

In its sample, this clone was seen a few times. V is TRBV6-1 and J is TRBJ2-4; D is uncertain. Germline V gene data show CDR1 as MNHNS and CDR2 as SASEGT. Trimming took off 0 bases at V and 8 bases at J, with 14 bases between the two ends. This CDR3 is built from 15 residues. The CDR3 DNA is TGTGCCAGCAGTGAAGCAGGGTATGGTTCGGACATTCAGTACTTC. Translation: CASSEAGYGSDIQYF.

The genes are TRBV7-9 and TRBJ1-2; D gene uncertain. The CDR3 sequence is 12 residues long. V dropped 0 bases and J dropped 6 bases, with 5 bases sitting between them. Germline CDR1 SEHNR, CDR2 FQNEAQ (reference sequence). The CDR3 region has the DNA TGTGCCAGCAGCTTAGCGGGGAATGGCTACACCTTC. Protein product: CASSLAGNGYTF.

For this clone: Germline is not matched at one junction end, which may reflect a read error. The V gene is TRBV7-3, the J gene TRBJ2-1; D tentatively reads TRBD1 or TRBD2 (6 bases each). The CDR3 is 17 amino acids. Germline CDR1 is SGHTA and CDR2 is FQGTGA. The CDR3 bases are TGTGCCAGCAGCTCAGGCGGCATTAGGGGGGAGCAGAGAAGGAAGGTCTTC. This translates into CASSSGGIRGEQRRKVF.

The V and J genes are TRBV25-1 and TRBJ2-2; D not certain. Germline CDR1 reads MGHDK; CDR2 reads SYGVNS. The V end was cut by 2 bases, the J end by 5 bases, with 15 bases between. CDR3 length: 16 residues. CDR3 region: CASSEGRSPKTGELFF. CDR3 nucleotides: TGTGCCAGCAGTGAAGGTCGCAGTCCCAAGACCGGGGAGCTGTTTTTT.

This clone has just one count. The chain is built from TRBV7-9 and TRBJ2-1, with TRBD2 identical over 11 bases. Trimming removed 0 bases from V and 5 bases from J; junction bases left unmatched: 6. CDR1 is SEHNR, CDR2 FQNEAQ, per germline (reference sequence). The length of the CDR3 is 17 residues. The CDR3 loop is CASSLALTSGNNNEQFF. The CDR3 DNA follows: TGTGCCAGCAGCTTAGCACTGACTAGCGGGAATAACAATGAGCAGTTCTTC.

V usage is TRBV6-5 and J usage is TRBJ1-6, with 7 nucleotides matching TRBD1. V gave up 4 bases and J gave up 8 bases; unmatched junction bases: 8. CDR3 length: 15 residues. CDR1 and CDR2 from the germline V gene are MNHEY and SVGAGI. The CDR3 is CASSSTGIMDSPLHF. The CDR3, as DNA: TGTGCCAGCAGTTCGACAGGGATCATGGATTCACCCCTCCACTTT.

The J gene is TRBJ2-7, the V gene TRBV5-6; the match to TRBD1 covers 9 bases. CDR3 length: 14 amino acids. With 0 bases clipped from V and 3 bases from J, the junction kept 1 base outside the gene matches. The germline gives CDR1 SGHDT, CDR2 YYEEEE. CDR3 bases: TGTGCCAGCAGCTTGGCGGGACAGGGCTACGAGCAGTACTTC. This gives the protein CASSLAGQGYEQYF.

This clone was found a few times. Only one base separates this from a far larger clonotype, so it likely reflects a read error. J is TRBJ2-7 and V is TRBV5-6; D remains unclear. CDR1 and CDR2 (germline): SGHDT, YYEEEE. This CDR3 spans 17 amino acids. The V gene lost 0 bases and the J gene lost 6 bases, with 22 bases spanning the gap. Here the CDR3 DNA reads TGTGCCAGCAGCTTGGCCATACTCCCAGGAAGTTACAGCGAGCAGTACTTC. Its translation is CASSLAILPGSYSEQYF.

The chain employs TRBV11-3 and TRBJ2-7; D is ambiguous. V was trimmed by 6 bases and J by 5 bases, leaving 8 bases between them. The germline V gene encodes CDR1 SGHNT and CDR2 YENEEA. There are 11 residues in the CDR3. The CDR3 nucleotides are TGTGCCAGCAGATCCGAGAACGAGCAGTACTTC. Protein: CASRSENEQYF.

The genes are TRBV9 and TRBJ2-5, with TRBD2 identical over 10 bases. There are 15 residues in the CDR3. Germline V lookup: CDR1 SGDLS, CDR2 YYNGEE. The J segment lost 5 bases and the V segment lost 0 bases, leaving 4 bases of the junction unmatched. CDR3 nucleotide sequence: TGTGCCAGCAGCGTAGATAGCGGGAGGTCGGAGACCCAGTACTTC. It codes for CASSVDSGRSETQYF.

There are a few counts of this clone. The chain combines TRBV30 with TRBJ2-7, with 9 positions matching TRBD2. V lost 8 bases, J lost 2 bases, and 7 bases stayed unmatched. CDR1 GTSNPN and CDR2 SVGIG come from the germline V gene (reference sequence). This CDR3 contains 13 residues. The CDR3 region has the DNA TGTGCCAGCTCGACTAGCGGTACCTACGAGCAGTACTTC. Its translation: CASSTSGTYEQYF. The variable domain in full, completed from reference TRBV30 and TRBJ2-7, reads SQTIHQWPATLVQPVGSPLSLECTVEGTSNPNLYWYRQAAGRGLQLLFYSVGIGQISSEVPQNLSASRPQDRQFILSSKKLLLSDSGFYLCASSTSGTYEQYFGPGTRLTVT.

The chain recombines TRBV7-9 with TRBJ2-5; D remains unclear. TRBJ2-7 explains the end of the DNA better; the J call may be wrong. Germline values: CDR1 SEHNR, CDR2 FQNEAQ (reference sequence). This CDR3 has 12 amino acids. CDR3 nucleotides: TGTGCCAGCAGCTTACGCAGCTACGAGCAGTACTTC. This gives the protein CASSLRSYEQYF.

The chain couples TRBV7-2 to TRBJ2-1; 12 nucleotides align to TRBD1. Trimming at V came to 2 bases and at J to 7 bases, leaving 15 bases not matched to a gene. CDR1 SGHTA and CDR2 FQGNSA come from the germline V gene. This CDR3 region has 19 residues. CDR3 residues: CASSLSGTGGGGVWNEQFF. The CDR3 bases are TGTGCCAGCAGCTTATCCGGGACAGGGGGCGGAGGAGTATGGAATGAGCAGTTCTTC.

This clone was detected only once. The chain uses TRBV7-3 and TRBJ2-2; D is unclear. Germline values: CDR1 SGHTA, CDR2 FQGTGA. This CDR3 contains 16 residues. Trimming cost V 1 base and J 7 bases, with 16 bases left between them. CDR3 protein: CASSLMSSPVGGELFF. In nucleotides, the CDR3 is TGTGCCAGCAGCTTAATGTCGTCTCCCGTCGGCGGGGAGCTGTTTTTT.

This clone has just one count. The V gene is TRBV7-9, the J gene TRBJ2-1; no definite D call. V was trimmed by 5 bases and J by 3 bases, leaving 5 bases between them. Germline-derived CDR1 and CDR2 are SEHNR and FQNEAQ (reference sequence). The CDR3 has 12 residues. The CDR3: CASSPDYNEQFF. CDR3 DNA: TGTGCCAGCAGCCCCGACTACAATGAGCAGTTCTTC.

The chain combines TRBV7-9 with TRBJ1-2; no firm D call. V shed 3 bases and J shed 4 bases, with 12 bases lying between them. Germline V lookup: CDR1 SEHNR, CDR2 FQNEAQ (reference sequence). The CDR3 contains 14 residues. In DNA, the CDR3 is TGTGCCAGCAGCTTGAACTGGGAGGGCTATGGCTACACCTTC. The encoded protein is CASSLNWEGYGYTF. Filled out from reference TRBV7-9 and TRBJ1-2, the complete variable domain reads DTGVSQNPRHKITKRGQNVTFRCDPISEHNRLYWYRQTLGQGPEFLTYFQNEAQLEKSRLLSDRFSAERPKGSFSTLEIQRTEQGDSAMYLCASSLNWEGYGYTFGSGTRLTVV.

The V gene is TRBV6-4, the J gene TRBJ2-3, with D unclear. CDR3 length: 15 residues. Germline V gene data show CDR1 as MRHNA and CDR2 as SNTAGT. V was shortened by 3 bases and J by 0 bases, with 10 bases between the two germline ends. The CDR3 bases are TGTGCCAGCAGTGAGTCCCGAGGCAGCACAGATACGCAGTATTTT. As protein: CASSESRGSTDTQYF.

V gene TRBV10-3 combines with J gene TRBJ1-2; D possibly corresponds to TRBD1 (6 bases). CDR1 and CDR2 from the germline V gene are ENHRY and SYGVKD. This CDR3 contains 16 residues. V dropped 2 bases and J dropped 2 bases, with 15 bases sitting between them. The CDR3 loop is CAISEIVQGYNYGYTF. The CDR3 DNA sequence: TGTGCCATCAGTGAGATTGTCCAGGGGTACAACTATGGCTACACCTTC.

The rearrangement links TRBV2 to TRBJ1-1; 8 bases align to TRBD1. V lost 6 bases, J lost 3 bases, and 3 bases stayed unmatched. This CDR3 has 13 amino acids. Germline-derived CDR1 and CDR2 are SNHLY and FYNNEI. CDR3 loop: CASSRDRYTEAFF. The CDR3 DNA sequence: TGTGCCAGCAGCCGGGACAGGTACACTGAAGCTTTCTTT.